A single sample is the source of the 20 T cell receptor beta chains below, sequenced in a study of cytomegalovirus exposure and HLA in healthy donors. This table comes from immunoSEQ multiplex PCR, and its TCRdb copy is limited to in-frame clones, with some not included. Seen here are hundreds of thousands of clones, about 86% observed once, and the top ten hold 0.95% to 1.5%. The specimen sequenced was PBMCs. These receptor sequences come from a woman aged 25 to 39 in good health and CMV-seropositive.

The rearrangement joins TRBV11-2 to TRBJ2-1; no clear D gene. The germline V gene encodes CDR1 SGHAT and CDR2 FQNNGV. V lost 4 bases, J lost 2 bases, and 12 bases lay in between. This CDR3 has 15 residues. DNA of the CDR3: TGTGCCAGCAGCTCCACCCGGAGCACCTACAATGAGCAGTTCTTC. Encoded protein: CASSSTRSTYNEQFF. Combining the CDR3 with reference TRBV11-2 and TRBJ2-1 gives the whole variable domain EAGVAQSPRYKIIEKRQSVAFWCNPISGHATLYWYQQILGQGPKLLIQFQNNGVVDDSQLPKDRFSAERLKGVDSTLKIQPAKLEDSAVYLCASSSTRSTYNEQFFGPGTRLTVL.

CDR3 residues: CASSPPNEKLFF. In DNA, the CDR3 is TGTGCCAGCTCACCTCCGAATGAAAAACTGTTTTTT. This chain connects TRBV18 to TRBJ1-4; D call uncertain. Looked up from germline, CDR1 is KGHSH and CDR2 is LQKENI. The V end lost 3 bases, the J end lost 5 bases, and 4 bases lay between the germline ends. The CDR3 is made up of 12 amino acids.

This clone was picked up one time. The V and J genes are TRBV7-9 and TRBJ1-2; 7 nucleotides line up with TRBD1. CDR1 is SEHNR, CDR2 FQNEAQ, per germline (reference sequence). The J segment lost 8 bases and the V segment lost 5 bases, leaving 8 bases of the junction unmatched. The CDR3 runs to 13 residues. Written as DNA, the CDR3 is TGTGCCAGCAGCCAGGACAGGCCCGGCGGCTACACCTTC. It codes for CASSQDRPGGYTF.

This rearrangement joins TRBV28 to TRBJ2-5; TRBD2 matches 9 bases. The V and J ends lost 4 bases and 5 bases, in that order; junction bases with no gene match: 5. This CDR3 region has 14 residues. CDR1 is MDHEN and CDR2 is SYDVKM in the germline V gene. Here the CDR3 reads CASSSLAGRETQYF. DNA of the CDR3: TGTGCCAGCAGTTCCCTAGCGGGAAGGGAGACCCAGTACTTC.

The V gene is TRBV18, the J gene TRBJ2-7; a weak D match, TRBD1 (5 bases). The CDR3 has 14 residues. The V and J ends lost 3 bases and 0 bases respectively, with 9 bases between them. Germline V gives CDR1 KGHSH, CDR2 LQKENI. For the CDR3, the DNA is TGTGCCAGCTCACCGACAGCCGTCTCCTACGAGCAGTACTTC. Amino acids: CASSPTAVSYEQYF.

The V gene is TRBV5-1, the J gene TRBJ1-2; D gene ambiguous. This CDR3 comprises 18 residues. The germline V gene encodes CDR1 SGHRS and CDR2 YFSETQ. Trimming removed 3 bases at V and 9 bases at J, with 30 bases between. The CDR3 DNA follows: TGCGCCAGCAGCTCGGAGGTGATCACCGACCGCTTAAGAGTGAGCTACACCTTC. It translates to CASSSEVITDRLRVSYTF. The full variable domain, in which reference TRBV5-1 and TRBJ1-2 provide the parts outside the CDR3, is KAGVTQTPRYLIKTRGQQVTLSCSPISGHRSVSWYQQTPGQGLQFLFEYFSETQRNKGNFPGRFSGRQFSNSRSEMNVSTLELGDSALYLCASSSEVITDRLRVSYTFGSGTRLTVV.

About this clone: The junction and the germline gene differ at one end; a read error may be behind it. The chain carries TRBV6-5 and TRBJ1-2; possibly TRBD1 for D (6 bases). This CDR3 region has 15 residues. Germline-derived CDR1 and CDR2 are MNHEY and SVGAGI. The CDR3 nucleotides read TGTGCCAGCAGTTACCGGGGGGGCAAGAACTTTGGCTACACCTTC. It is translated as CASSYRGGKNFGYTF.

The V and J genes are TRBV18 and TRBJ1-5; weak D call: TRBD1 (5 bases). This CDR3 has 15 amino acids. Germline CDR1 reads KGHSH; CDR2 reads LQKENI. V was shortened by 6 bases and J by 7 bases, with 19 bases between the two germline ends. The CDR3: CASSKRDVRGQPQHF. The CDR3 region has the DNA TGTGCCAGCTCGAAACGGGACGTTCGGGGGCAGCCCCAGCATTTT.

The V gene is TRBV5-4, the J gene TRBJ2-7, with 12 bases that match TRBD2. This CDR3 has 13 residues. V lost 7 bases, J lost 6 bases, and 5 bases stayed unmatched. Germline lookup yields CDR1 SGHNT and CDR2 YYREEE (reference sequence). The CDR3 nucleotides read TGTGCCAGCGAGACTAGCGGGAGTTTCGAGCAGTACTTC. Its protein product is CASETSGSFEQYF.

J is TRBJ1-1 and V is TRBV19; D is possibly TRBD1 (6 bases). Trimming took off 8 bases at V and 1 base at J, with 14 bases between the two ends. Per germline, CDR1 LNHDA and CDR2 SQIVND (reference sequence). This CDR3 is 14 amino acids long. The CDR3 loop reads CASGGALANTEAFF. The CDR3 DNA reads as TGTGCCAGTGGGGGGGCCTTAGCGAACACTGAAGCTTTCTTT.

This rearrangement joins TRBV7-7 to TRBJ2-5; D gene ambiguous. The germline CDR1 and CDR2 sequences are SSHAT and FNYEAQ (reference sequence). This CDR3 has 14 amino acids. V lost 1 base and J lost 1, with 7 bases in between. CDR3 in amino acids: CASSLVGGQETQYF. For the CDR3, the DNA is TGTGCCAGCAGCTTAGTAGGCGGCCAAGAGACCCAGTACTTC.

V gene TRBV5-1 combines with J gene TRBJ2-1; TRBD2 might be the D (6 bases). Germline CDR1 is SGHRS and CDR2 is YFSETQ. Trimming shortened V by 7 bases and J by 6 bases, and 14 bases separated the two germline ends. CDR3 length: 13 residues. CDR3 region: CASSGGKGNEQFF. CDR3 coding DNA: TGCGCCAGCTCGGGCGGGAAGGGCAATGAGCAGTTCTTC.

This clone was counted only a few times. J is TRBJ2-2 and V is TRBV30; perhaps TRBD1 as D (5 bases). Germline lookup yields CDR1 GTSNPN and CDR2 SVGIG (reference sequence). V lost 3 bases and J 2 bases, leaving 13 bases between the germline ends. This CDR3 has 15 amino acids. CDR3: CAWRSRTPNTGELFF. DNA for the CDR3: TGTGCCTGGAGATCTAGGACACCCAACACCGGGGAGCTGTTTTTT.

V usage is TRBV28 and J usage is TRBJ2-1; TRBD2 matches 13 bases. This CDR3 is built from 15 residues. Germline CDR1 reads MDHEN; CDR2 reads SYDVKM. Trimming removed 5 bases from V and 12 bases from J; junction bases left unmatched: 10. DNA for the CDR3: TGTGCCAGCAGTCGCTCACTAGCGGGAGGGCCTGGGCAGTTCTTC. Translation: CASSRSLAGGPGQFF. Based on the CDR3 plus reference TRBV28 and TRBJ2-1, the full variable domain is DVKVTQSSRYLVKRTGEKVFLECVQDMDHENMFWYRQDPGLGLRLIYFSYDVKMKEKGDIPEGYSVSREKKERFSLILESASTNQTSMYLCASSRSLAGGPGQFFGPGTRLTVL.

CDR3: CASSEALVFRPNEQFF. The CDR3 DNA reads as TGCGCCAGCAGTGAGGCACTAGTTTTCAGGCCCAATGAGCAGTTCTTC. This chain connects TRBV10-2 to TRBJ2-1; D is possibly TRBD2 (5 bases). The CDR3 consists of 16 residues. Germline V gene data show CDR1 as WSHSY and CDR2 as SAAADI. Trimming removed 2 bases at V and 6 bases at J, with 17 bases between.

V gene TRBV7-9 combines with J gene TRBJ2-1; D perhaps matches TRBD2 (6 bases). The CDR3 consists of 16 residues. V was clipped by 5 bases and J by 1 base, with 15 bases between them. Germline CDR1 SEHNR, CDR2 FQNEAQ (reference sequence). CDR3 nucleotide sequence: TGTGCCAGCAGCGTATCTAGCGTCTTGTCCTACAATGAGCAGTTCTTC. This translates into CASSVSSVLSYNEQFF.

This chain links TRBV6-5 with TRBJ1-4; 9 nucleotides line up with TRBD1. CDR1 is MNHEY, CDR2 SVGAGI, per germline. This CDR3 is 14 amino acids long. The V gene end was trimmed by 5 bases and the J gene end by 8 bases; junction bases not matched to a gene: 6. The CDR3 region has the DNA TGTGCCAGCAGTAGGACAGGGGAACGGGAAAAACTGTTTTTT. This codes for CASSRTGEREKLFF.

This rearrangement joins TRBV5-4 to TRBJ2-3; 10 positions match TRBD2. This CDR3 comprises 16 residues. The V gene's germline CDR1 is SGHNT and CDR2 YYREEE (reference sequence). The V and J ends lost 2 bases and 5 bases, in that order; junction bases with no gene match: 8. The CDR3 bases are TGTGCCAGCAGCTTAGGCCTAGCGGGAGTAAGAGATACGCAGTATTTT. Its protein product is CASSLGLAGVRDTQYF.

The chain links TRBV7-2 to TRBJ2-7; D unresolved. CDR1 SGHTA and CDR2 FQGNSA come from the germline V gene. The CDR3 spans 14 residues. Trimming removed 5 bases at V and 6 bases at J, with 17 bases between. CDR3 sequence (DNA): TGTGCCAGCAGCCCGTTACTCACTCTTGGCGAGCAGTACTTC. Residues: CASSPLLTLGEQYF.

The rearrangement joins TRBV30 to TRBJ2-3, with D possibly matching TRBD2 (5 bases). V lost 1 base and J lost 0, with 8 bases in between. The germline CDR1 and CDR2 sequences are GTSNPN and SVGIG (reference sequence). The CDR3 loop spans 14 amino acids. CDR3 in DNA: TGTGCCTGGAGTGGGGAGTCTAGCACAGATACGCAGTATTTT. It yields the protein CAWSGESSTDTQYF.